This is a list of T cell receptor beta chains from one sample in a study of CD8 T cells in ankylosing spondylitis. TCRdb recomputed calls from the 5' RACE reads with MiXCR, one row per CDR3 protein. The sample shows 500,000 or so distinct CDR3 sequences, under 5.5% of them seen only once. The sample comprised blood, either unsorted or a sorted T cell fraction (not recorded which). The source of these receptors is a male donor with ankylosing spondylitis. Both conserved end residues are part of each CDR3. D genes are given only for firm matches. Clone size, where shown, is once, few, many, or a class for clones that have expanded.

j_gene | abundance | d_gene | v_gene | CDR3aa | CDR3nt
TRBJ2-7 | many | . | TRBV28 | CASSLTEHRRGLYEQYF | TGTGCCAGCAGTTTAACGGAGCATAGGAGGGGGCTGTACGAGCAGTACTTC
TRBJ1-4 | many | . | TRBV27 | CASSDRPGYREKLFF | TGTGCCAGCAGTGACCGGCCAGGGTATCGCGAAAAACTGTTTTTT
TRBJ2-5 | . | . | TRBV20-1 | CSARDTGRETQYF | TGCAGTGCTAGAGATACGGGGAGAGAGACCCAGTACTTC
TRBJ2-3 | many | . | TRBV5-1 | CASSVRVPDTDTQYF | TGCGCCAGCAGCGTTAGGGTGCCGGACACAGATACGCAGTATTTT
TRBJ2-3 | many | . | TRBV4-3 | CASSHKFGGRRYF | TGCGCCAGCAGCCATAAATTTGGGGGCCGTCGGTATTTT
TRBJ1-2 | many | . | TRBV9 | CASSVATIANYGYTF | TGTGCCAGCAGCGTAGCCACGATTGCTAACTATGGCTACACCTTC
TRBJ1-1 | many | . | TRBV28 | CASSDPGTANTEAFF | TGTGCCAGCAGCGATCCCGGGACGGCTAACACTGAAGCTTTCTTT
TRBJ2-5 | few | TRBD1 | TRBV20-1 | CSAKGQGAWGETQYF | TGCAGTGCTAAGGGACAGGGGGCCTGGGGGGAGACCCAGTACTTC
TRBJ2-3 | . | . | TRBV12-3/TRBV12-4 | CASSPQLAGVTDTQYF | TGTGCCAGCAGTCCCCAACTGGCCGGGGTTACAGATACGCAGTATTTT
TRBJ1-6 | many | . | TRBV7-9 | CASSDLGKGGNSPLHF | TGTGCCAGCAGCGACCTAGGAAAAGGGGGTAATTCACCCCTCCACTTT
TRBJ1-1 | many | . | TRBV6-1 | CASRPPGSTNTEAFF | TGTGCCAGCAGACCACCCGGGAGCACGAACACTGAAGCTTTCTTT
TRBJ2-2 | many | . | TRBV29-1 | CSVPDGIKNTGELFF | TGCAGCGTGCCCGACGGAATTAAGAACACCGGGGAGCTGTTTTTT
TRBJ2-3 | many | . | TRBV2 | CASRVETDTQYF | TGTGCCAGCAGGGTGGAAACAGATACGCAGTATTTT
TRBJ2-7 | many | . | TRBV5-5 | CASSRDRQKTYEQYF | TGTGCCAGCAGCCGAGACAGACAGAAGACCTACGAGCAGTACTTC
TRBJ1-2 | many | TRBD1 | TRBV12-3/TRBV12-4 | CASRKTGGNYGYTF | TGTGCCAGCCGAAAGACAGGGGGAAACTATGGCTACACCTTC
TRBJ2-1 | many | TRBD2 | TRBV2 | CASSVKREGSLQFF | TGTGCCAGCAGTGTAAAGCGGGAGGGGAGCCTACAGTTCTTC
TRBJ2-1 | . | . | TRBV11-2 | CASSSRIAAEDPMNEQFF | TGTGCCAGCAGCTCCCGTATTGCGGCAGAGGATCCTATGAATGAGCAGTTCTTC